This T cell receptor (beta chain) was observed in a study of T-cell reconstitution after alpha-beta-depleted transplantation in children. Researchers prepared the TCRbeta library using unique molecular identifiers, the study reports. TCRdb re-called the PCR reads through MiXCR, storing one row per CDR3 protein. This table has 450,000 to 500,000 distinct CDR3 sequences, approximately 13% appearing once. Germline loops: CDR1 ENHRY, CDR2 SYGVKD. V lost 3 bases to trimming and J lost 6 bases, with 18 bases between them. The CDR3 covers 16 residues. The TCR was taken from a human donor who donated a stem cell graft to a child with combined immunodeficiency. The specimen was PBMCs from the stem cell graft donor, collected from the stem cell graft. The V gene is TRBV10-3, the J gene TRBJ2-1; TRBD1 or TRBD2 may be the D gene (6 bases each). The CDR3 DNA reads as TGTGCCATCAGTGAAGAGGGGGGAATAAACAGCAATGAGCAGTTCTTC. Protein: CAISEEGGINSNEQFF.